Following are 5 T cell receptor beta chains from one sample sequenced in a study of blood T cell repertoires in COVID-19. Libraries were prepared by immunoSEQ multiplex PCR; TCRdb keeps only in-frame clonotypes and omits some of them. The sample lists 120,000 to 150,000 clones, 85% to 90% occurring once. The sequenced sample was peripheral blood. The receptors shown here come from a woman between 50 and 59 years old with active or convalescent COVID-19.

The DNA for the CDR3 is TGCAGCGTCAACCCTCAAGGGGGGGATCTAGGCTATGGCTACACCTTC. It encodes CSVNPQGGDLGYGYTF. This rearrangement joins TRBV29-1 to TRBJ1-2; D possibly corresponds to TRBD1 (6 bases). Trimming removed 6 bases at V and 4 bases at J, with 24 bases between. The CDR3 has 16 amino acids. From germline, CDR1 is SQVTM and CDR2 ANQGSEA.

The chain links TRBV4-3 to TRBJ2-2, with 9 bases that match TRBD1. The CDR3 is made up of 17 amino acids. V shed 1 base, J shed 2 bases, and the junction held 5 bases outside the gene matches. Germline V gene sequence: CDR1 LGHNA, CDR2 YSLEER. DNA for the CDR3: TGCGCCAGCAGCCAAGCTCCGGGACAGGGAAACACCGGGGAGCTGTTTTTT. It encodes CASSQAPGQGNTGELFF.

V and J are TRBV7-9 and TRBJ2-7; the D gene is possibly TRBD1 (5 bases). The CDR3 sequence is 14 residues long. Trimming left V 1 base short and J 0 bases short, with 7 bases between. The germline CDR1 and CDR2 sequences are SEHNR and FQNEAQ (reference sequence). The CDR3 reads CASSLDQGSYEQYF. Written as DNA, the CDR3 is TGTGCCAGCAGCTTAGATCAGGGCTCCTACGAGCAGTACTTC.

A few counts support this clone. This rearrangement joins TRBV15 to TRBJ1-6, with 7 nucleotides matching TRBD1. This CDR3 comprises 14 residues. Germline CDR1 LNHNV, CDR2 YYDKDF (reference sequence). The V segment lost 6 bases and the J segment 8 bases; nucleotides outside the gene matches: 7. This CDR3 is CATSINTGDSPLHF. The CDR3 DNA reads TGTGCCACCAGTATTAATACAGGGGATTCACCCCTCCACTTT. The whole variable domain, filled in from reference TRBV15 and TRBJ1-6, reads DAMVIQNPRYQVTQFGKPVTLSCSQTLNHNVMYWYQQKSSQAPKLLFHYYDKDFNNEADTPDNFQSRRPNTSFCFLDIRSPGLGDTAMYLCATSINTGDSPLHFGNGTRLTVT.

This chain links TRBV2 with TRBJ1-1; D may be TRBD1 (6 bases). Germline values: CDR1 SNHLY, CDR2 FYNNEI. Trimming took off 6 bases at V and 7 bases at J, with 18 bases between the two ends. This CDR3 has 14 residues. DNA for the CDR3: TGTGCCAGCAGAAACCAACAGGGCATAGGTGAAGCTTTCTTT. It specifies CASRNQQGIGEAFF. The variable domain in full, with the rest retrieved from reference TRBV2 and TRBJ1-1, is EPEVTQTPSHQVTQMGQEVILRCVPISNHLYFYWYRQILGQKVEFLVSFYNNEISEKSEIFDDQFSVERPDGSNFTLKIRSTKLEDSAMYFCASRNQQGIGEAFFGQGTRLTVV.